A selection of T cell receptor beta chains follows, all from one sample in a study of PD-L1 blockade in urothelial cancer. Generated by immunoSEQ multiplex PCR, the TCRdb table keeps only in-frame clones and is missing some. This sample yields roughly 36,000 clones, of which more than 85% are seen a single time; roughly 2.1% belongs to the top ten. The sequencing here drew on PBMCs, taken around atezolizumab (anti-PD-L1) treatment. All receptors come from a man in his 60s with urothelial cancer. Both conserved end residues are part of each CDR3. D genes are given only for firm matches. Rows may omit the clone size; those that give it use once, few, many or a size class.

V,size,J,D,DNA,CDR3
TRBV18,-,TRBJ1-1,-,TGTGCCAGCTCACCCGACCAGGCCACTGAAGCTTTCTTT,CASSPDQATEAFF
TRBV28,few,TRBJ1-2,TRBD1,TGTGCCAGCAAGACAGGACAGGGGGACTATGGCTACACCTTC,CASKTGQGDYGYTF
TRBV4-3,-,TRBJ1-1,-,TGCGCCAGCAGCCGTGGGGGGGGGCGGGGGACTGAAGCTTTCTTT,CASSRGGGRGTEAFF
TRBV2,-,TRBJ2-7,-,TGTGCCAGCAGTGATCCCGGACAAACCTACGAGCAGTACTTC,CASSDPGQTYEQYF
TRBV19,-,TRBJ2-5,TRBD2,TGTGCCAGTAGCCCGGGGGGAAGCGGGGAGACCCAGTACTTC,CASSPGGSGETQYF
TRBV10-3,-,TRBJ1-5,TRBD1,TGTGCCATCAGTGACGGAGGGGGCAAGCAGCCCCAGCATTTT,CAISDGGGKQPQHF
TRBV6-6,once,TRBJ2-6,-,TGTGCCAGCAGTTACACGGGGTCTGGGGCCAACGTCCTGACTTTC,CASSYTGSGANVLTF
TRBV7-2,-,TRBJ2-1,TRBD2,TGTGCCAGCAGCTTAGGGGCTAGCGGCTACAATGAGCAGTTCTTC,CASSLGASGYNEQFF
TRBV6-5,once,TRBJ1-1,TRBD1,TGTGCCAGCAGTTCCCTTCGCGGGACAGGGAACACTGAAGCTTTCTTT,CASSSLRGTGNTEAFF
TRBV2,-,TRBJ2-1,-,TGTGCCAGCAGAATTTTCGGACAGAGCTCCTACAATGAGCAGTTCTTC,CASRIFGQSSYNEQFF
TRBV10-2,-,TRBJ2-2,TRBD2,TGCGCCAGCAGTCCCCGGGGGGTCGGGGAGCTGTTTTTT,CASSPRGVGELFF
TRBV4-2,-,TRBJ2-7,TRBD1,TGTGCCAGCAGCCAAGATCGCGTCGTTGGGGCAGGGGGCACCTACGAGCAGTACTTC,CASSQDRVVGAGGTYEQYF
TRBV19,-,TRBJ2-7,-,TGTGCCAGTAGTATGGGGAGCTACTCCTACGAGCAGTACTTC,CASSMGSYSYEQYF
TRBV5-1,-,TRBJ2-2,TRBD2,TGCGCCAGCAGCCGCGAACCCCGGACTAGCGCGAGGACCGGGGAGCTGTTTTTT,CASSREPRTSARTGELFF
TRBV6-6,-,TRBJ1-2,TRBD1,TGTGCCACAAACTCAGGGGGCCTAGGCGACTATGGCTACACCTTC,CATNSGGLGDYGYTF
TRBV2,-,TRBJ2-1,TRBD1,TGTGCCAGCAGTTTTGGGGGACAGGGGTACAATGAGCAGTTCTTC,CASSFGGQGYNEQFF
TRBV5-1,-,TRBJ2-7,TRBD1,TGCGCCAGCAGCACCTCGGACAGGGTGGGGGAGCAGTACTTC,CASSTSDRVGEQYF
TRBV28,-,TRBJ2-7,TRBD2,TGTGCCAGCACTCCGGGACTAGCAGCTTACGAGCAGTACTTC,CASTPGLAAYEQYF
TRBV27,-,TRBJ2-3,TRBD1,TGTGCCAGCAGTTTATCGGGACAGCCCACAGATACGCAGTATTTT,CASSLSGQPTDTQYF
TRBV5-4,-,TRBJ1-2,TRBD1,TGTGCCAGCAGCTTAGGCGAACAGGGGGCTACTGGCTACACCTTC,CASSLGEQGATGYTF
TRBV27,-,TRBJ1-5,TRBD1,TGTGCCAGCTCCCGGGAACAGGGGGCTTGGGCCCAGCATTTT,CASSREQGAWAQHF
TRBV6-6,-,TRBJ1-5,TRBD1,TGTGCCAGCACCCTCGGACAGGGCGCTTATTTT,CASTLGQGAYF
TRBV7-3,-,TRBJ2-1,TRBD2,TGTGCCAGCAGCCCCGGGGCTAGCGGGTGGGTAGGGGAGCAGTTCTTC,CASSPGASGWVGEQFF
TRBV18,-,TRBJ2-5,TRBD1,TGTGCCAGCTCACAGGGACAGACGGAGACCCAGTACTTC,CASSQGQTETQYF
TRBV6-1,-,TRBJ2-7,-,TGTGCCAGCAGTGTGACAGACCCCTTGGGGGAGCAGTACTTC,CASSVTDPLGEQYF
TRBV6-5,-,TRBJ1-2,TRBD1,TGTGCCAGCAGTTACTCGGGACAGGGTGGCTACACCTTC,CASSYSGQGGYTF